The present T cell receptor beta chain was sequenced within a study of cytomegalovirus exposure and HLA in healthy donors. As to this clone: Antigen specificity is unknown.

Study results and caveats: The study designated 150 or so TCR beta chains cytomegalovirus-associated.

There are 18 residues in the CDR3. Looked up from germline, CDR1 is SGHNT and CDR2 is YENEEA. Trimming took 5 bases from V and 3 from J; bases not matched to a gene: 14. Here immunoSEQ multiplex PCR was the method, and the copy in TCRdb shows in-frame clones only, minus some. This table has hundreds of thousands of clones, just under 90% appearing once. The origin of this receptor is a man aged 18 to 29 in good health and CMV-seronegative. The chain has TRBV11-3 and TRBJ2-3; the match to TRBD1 covers 10 bases. The sequenced sample was PBMCs. The CDR3 region is CASSPRGTGVSWTDTQYF. The DNA of the CDR3 is TGTGCCAGCAGCCCGAGGGGGACAGGGGTTTCCTGGACAGATACGCAGTATTTT.